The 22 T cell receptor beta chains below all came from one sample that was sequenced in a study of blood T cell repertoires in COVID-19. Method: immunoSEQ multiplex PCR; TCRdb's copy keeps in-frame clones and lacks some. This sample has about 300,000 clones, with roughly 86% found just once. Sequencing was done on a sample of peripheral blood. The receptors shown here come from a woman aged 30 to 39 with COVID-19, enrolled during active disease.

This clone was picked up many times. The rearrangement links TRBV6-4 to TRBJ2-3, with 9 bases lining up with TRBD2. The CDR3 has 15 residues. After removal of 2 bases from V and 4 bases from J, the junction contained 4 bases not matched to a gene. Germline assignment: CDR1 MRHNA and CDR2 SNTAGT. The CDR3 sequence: CASSDVAGESDTQYF. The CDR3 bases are TGTGCCAGCAGTGACGTAGCGGGGGAATCAGATACGCAGTATTTT.

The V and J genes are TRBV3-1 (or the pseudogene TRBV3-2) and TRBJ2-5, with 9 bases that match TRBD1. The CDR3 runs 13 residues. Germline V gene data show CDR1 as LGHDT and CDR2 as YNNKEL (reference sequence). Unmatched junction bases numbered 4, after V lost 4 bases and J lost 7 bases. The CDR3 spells CASSLGTGRTQYF. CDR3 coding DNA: TGTGCCAGCAGCCTTGGGACAGGGCGGACCCAGTACTTC.

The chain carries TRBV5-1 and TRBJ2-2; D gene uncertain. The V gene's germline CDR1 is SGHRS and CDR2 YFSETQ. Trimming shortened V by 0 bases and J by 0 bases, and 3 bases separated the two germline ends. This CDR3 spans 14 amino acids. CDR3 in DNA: TGCGCCAGCAGCTTGGTAGCGAACACCGGGGAGCTGTTTTTT. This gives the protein CASSLVANTGELFF. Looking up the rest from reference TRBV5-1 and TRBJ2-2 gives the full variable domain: KAGVTQTPRYLIKTRGQQVTLSCSPISGHRSVSWYQQTPGQGLQFLFEYFSETQRNKGNFPGRFSGRQFSNSRSEMNVSTLELGDSALYLCASSLVANTGELFFGEGSRLTVL.

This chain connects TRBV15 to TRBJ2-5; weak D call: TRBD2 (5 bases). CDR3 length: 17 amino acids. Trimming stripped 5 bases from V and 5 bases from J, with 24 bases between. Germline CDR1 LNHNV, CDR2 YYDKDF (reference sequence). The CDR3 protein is CATSPLDSPTKRETQYF. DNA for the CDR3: TGTGCCACCAGCCCATTGGACTCTCCGACCAAAAGGGAGACCCAGTACTTC. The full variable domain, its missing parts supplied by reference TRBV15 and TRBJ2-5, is DAMVIQNPRYQVTQFGKPVTLSCSQTLNHNVMYWYQQKSSQAPKLLFHYYDKDFNNEADTPDNFQSRRPNTSFCFLDIRSPGLGDTAMYLCATSPLDSPTKRETQYFGPGTRLLVL.

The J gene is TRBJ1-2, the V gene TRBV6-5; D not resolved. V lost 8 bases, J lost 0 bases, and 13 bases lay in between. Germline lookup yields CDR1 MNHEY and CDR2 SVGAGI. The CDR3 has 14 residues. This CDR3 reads CASRGFSANYGYTF. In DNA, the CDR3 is TGTGCCAGCCGGGGTTTTTCCGCTAACTATGGCTACACCTTC.

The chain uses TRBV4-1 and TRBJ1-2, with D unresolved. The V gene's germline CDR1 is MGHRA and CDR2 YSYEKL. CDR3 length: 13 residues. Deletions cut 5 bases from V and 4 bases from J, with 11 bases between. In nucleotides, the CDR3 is TGCGCCAGCAGCACCACGCAGTCCTATGGCTACACCTTC. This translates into CASSTTQSYGYTF.

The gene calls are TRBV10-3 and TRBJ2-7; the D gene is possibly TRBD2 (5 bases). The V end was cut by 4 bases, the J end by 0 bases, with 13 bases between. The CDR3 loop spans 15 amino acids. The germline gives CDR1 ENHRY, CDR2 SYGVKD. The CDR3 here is CAISGYGENSYEQYF. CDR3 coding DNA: TGTGCCATCAGTGGGTACGGGGAGAACTCCTACGAGCAGTACTTC.

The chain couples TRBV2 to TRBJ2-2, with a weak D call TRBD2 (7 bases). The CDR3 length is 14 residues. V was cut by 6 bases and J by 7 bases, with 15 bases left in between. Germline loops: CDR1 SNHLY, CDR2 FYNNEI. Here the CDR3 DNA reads TGTGCCAGCAGGGGGGGGCCCCGGAGCGGGGAGCTGTTTTTT. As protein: CASRGGPRSGELFF.

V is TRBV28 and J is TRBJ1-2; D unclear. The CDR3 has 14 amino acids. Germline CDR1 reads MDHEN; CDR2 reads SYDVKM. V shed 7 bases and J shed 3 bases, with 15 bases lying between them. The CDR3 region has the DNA TGTGCCAGCAACTACCCTCGGGGAGACTATGGCTACACCTTC. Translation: CASNYPRGDYGYTF.

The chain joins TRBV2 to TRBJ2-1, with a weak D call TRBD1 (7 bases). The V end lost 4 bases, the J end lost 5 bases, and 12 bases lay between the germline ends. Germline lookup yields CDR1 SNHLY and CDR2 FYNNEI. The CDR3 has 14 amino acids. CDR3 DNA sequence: TGTGCCAGCAGTGTAACCAGGGGGGACAATGAGCAGTTCTTC. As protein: CASSVTRGDNEQFF.

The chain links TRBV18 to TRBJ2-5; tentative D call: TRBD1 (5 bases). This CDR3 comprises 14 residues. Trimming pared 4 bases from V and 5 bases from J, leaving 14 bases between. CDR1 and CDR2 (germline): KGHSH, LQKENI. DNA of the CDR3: TGTGCCAGCTCACGGTCAAGGGGTGAGGAGACCCAGTACTTC. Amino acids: CASSRSRGEETQYF.

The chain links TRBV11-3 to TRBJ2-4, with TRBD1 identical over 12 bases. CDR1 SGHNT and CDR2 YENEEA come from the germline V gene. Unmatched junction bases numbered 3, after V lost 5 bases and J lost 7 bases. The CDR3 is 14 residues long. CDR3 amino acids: CASSPGQGANIQYF. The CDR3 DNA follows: TGTGCCAGCAGCCCGGGACAGGGGGCGAACATTCAGTACTTC.

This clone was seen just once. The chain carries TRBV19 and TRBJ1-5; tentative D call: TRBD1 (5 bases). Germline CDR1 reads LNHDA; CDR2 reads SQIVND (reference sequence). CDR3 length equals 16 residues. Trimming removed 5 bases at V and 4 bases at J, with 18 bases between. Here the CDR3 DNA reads TGTGCCAGTAGTGCCCAATTGAGGGGAGGGAATCAGCCCCAGCATTTT. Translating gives CASSAQLRGGNQPQHF.

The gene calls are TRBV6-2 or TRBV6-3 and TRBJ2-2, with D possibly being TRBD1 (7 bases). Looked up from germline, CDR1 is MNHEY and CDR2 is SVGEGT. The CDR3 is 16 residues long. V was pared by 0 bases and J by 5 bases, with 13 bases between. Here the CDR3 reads CASSYSQEGATGELFF. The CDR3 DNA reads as TGTGCCAGCAGTTACTCGCAGGAGGGGGCGACCGGGGAGCTGTTTTTT.

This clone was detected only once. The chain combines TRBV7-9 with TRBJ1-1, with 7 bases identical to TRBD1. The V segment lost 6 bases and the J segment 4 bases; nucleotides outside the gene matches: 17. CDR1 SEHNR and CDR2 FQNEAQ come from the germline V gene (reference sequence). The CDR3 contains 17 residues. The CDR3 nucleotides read TGTGCCAGCAGACCATACAGGGGCGCGGGTATAGGCACTGAAGCTTTCTTT. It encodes CASRPYRGAGIGTEAFF.

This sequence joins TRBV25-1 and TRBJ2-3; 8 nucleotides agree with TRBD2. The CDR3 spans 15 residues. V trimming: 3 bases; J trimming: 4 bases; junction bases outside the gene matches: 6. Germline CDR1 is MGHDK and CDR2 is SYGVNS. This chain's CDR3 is CASSDSGTSADTQYF. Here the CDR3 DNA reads TGTGCCAGCAGTGACTCGGGGACTAGTGCAGATACGCAGTATTTT.

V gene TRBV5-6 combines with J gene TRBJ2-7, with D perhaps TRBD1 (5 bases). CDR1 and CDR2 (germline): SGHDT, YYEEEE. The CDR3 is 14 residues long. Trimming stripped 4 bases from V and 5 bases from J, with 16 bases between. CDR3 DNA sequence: TGTGCCAGCAGCAATTGGGGCAGGCCCGACGAGCAGTACGTC. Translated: CASSNWGRPDEQYV.

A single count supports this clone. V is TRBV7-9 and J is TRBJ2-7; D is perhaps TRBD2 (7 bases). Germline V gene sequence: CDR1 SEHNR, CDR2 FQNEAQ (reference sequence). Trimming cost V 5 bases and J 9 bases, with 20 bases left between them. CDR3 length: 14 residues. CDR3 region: CASSPGGGTPLQYV. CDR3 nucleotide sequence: TGTGCCAGCAGCCCCGGGGGAGGGACACCCCTGCAGTACGTC.

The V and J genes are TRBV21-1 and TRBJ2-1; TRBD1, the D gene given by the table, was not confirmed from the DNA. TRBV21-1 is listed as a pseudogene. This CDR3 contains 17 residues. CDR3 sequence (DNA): TGTGCCAGCAGCGCCCGGGACAGGGGGACGTCCTACAATGAGCAGTTCTTC. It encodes CASSARDRGTSYNEQFF.

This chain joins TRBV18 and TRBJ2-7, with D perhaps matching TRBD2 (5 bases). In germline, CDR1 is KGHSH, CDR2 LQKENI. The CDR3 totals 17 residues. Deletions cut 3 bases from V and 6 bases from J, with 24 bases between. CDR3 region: CASSPVQTGWRSGEQYV. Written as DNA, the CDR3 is TGTGCCAGCTCACCGGTTCAAACGGGCTGGAGGTCTGGCGAGCAGTACGTC.

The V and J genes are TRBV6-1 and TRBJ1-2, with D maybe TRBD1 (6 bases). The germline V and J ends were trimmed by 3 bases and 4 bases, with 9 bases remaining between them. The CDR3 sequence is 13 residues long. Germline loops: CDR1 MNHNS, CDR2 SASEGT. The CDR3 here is CASSEGAAYGYTF. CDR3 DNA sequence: TGTGCCAGCAGTGAGGGGGCGGCCTATGGCTACACCTTC.

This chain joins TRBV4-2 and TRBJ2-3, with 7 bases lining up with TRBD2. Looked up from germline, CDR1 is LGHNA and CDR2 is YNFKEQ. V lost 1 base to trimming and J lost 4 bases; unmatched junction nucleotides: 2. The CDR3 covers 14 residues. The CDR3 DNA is TGTGCCAGCAGCCAAGGGGGGGGAGCAGATACGCAGTATTTT. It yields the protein CASSQGGGADTQYF.